This passage covers 27 T cell receptor beta chains from one sample sequenced in a study of cytomegalovirus exposure and HLA in healthy donors. This table comes from immunoSEQ multiplex PCR, and its TCRdb copy is limited to in-frame clones, with some not included. The repertoire holds some 90,000 clones, with 95% to 97% as singletons. Sequenced sample: PBMCs. The origin of the receptors is a man aged 18 to 30 in good health and CMV-seronegative.

V and J are TRBV7-2 and TRBJ1-1; D remains unclear. Germline V CDR1 and CDR2: SGHTA, FQGNSA. The CDR3 is made up of 14 amino acids. V gave up 6 bases and J gave up 1 base, with 12 bases separating them. CDR3 sequence (DNA): TGTGCCAGCAGTTCCGAGAGGTGGAACACTGAAGCTTTCTTT. Translating gives CASSSERWNTEAFF.

The chain employs TRBV5-5 and TRBJ2-3; D not resolved. Trimming removed 2 bases from V and 2 bases from J, with 3 bases in between. The CDR3 totals 12 residues. Germline V gene sequence: CDR1 SGHKS, CDR2 YYEKEE (reference sequence). This CDR3 is CASSFNTDTQYF. The CDR3 coding sequence is TGTGCCAGCAGCTTCAACACAGATACGCAGTATTTT.

The gene calls are TRBV27 and TRBJ1-5; a weak D match, TRBD1 (5 bases). The CDR3 sequence is 14 residues long. V lost 4 bases and J 1 base, leaving 8 bases between the germline ends. The V gene's germline CDR1 is MNHEY and CDR2 SMNVEV (reference sequence). CDR3 amino acids: CASSSKGSNQPQHF. The CDR3 DNA sequence: TGTGCCAGCAGTTCCAAGGGGAGCAATCAGCCCCAGCATTTT.

The rearrangement links TRBV7-6 to TRBJ2-7, with 7 positions matching TRBD2. The CDR3 runs 17 residues. Germline CDR1 SGHVS, CDR2 FNYEAQ. Germline trimming cut 1 base from V and 0 bases from J; bases unmatched to any gene: 9. CDR3 in DNA: TGTGCCAGCAGCTTAGGAAACCTAGCGGATAGCTCCTACGAGCAGTACTTC. Amino acids: CASSLGNLADSSYEQYF.

The rearrangement joins TRBV11-3 to TRBJ1-1; 7 bases line up with TRBD1. V gave up 0 bases and J gave up 1 base; unmatched junction bases: 2. Germline loops: CDR1 SGHNT, CDR2 YENEEA. The CDR3 has 15 residues. The CDR3 nucleotides read TGTGCCAGCAGCTTAGAGACAGGGCCGAACACTGAAGCTTTCTTT. As protein: CASSLETGPNTEAFF.

This clone was seen just once. The chain carries TRBV27 and TRBJ1-1; a possible D gene is TRBD1 (5 bases). Per germline, CDR1 MNHEY and CDR2 SMNVEV (reference sequence). The CDR3 covers 19 residues. With 5 bases removed from V and 0 bases from J, the gap between germline ends came to 25 bases. The CDR3 nucleotides are TGTGCCAGCAGTCCGGTGGGGCGATACATCAAATTATTGAACACTGAAGCTTTCTTT. Protein product: CASSPVGRYIKLLNTEAFF.

This clone appeared once. This chain links TRBV4-1 with TRBJ1-1; D possibly corresponds to TRBD1 (6 bases). The CDR3 contains 15 residues. Germline CDR1 is MGHRA and CDR2 is YSYEKL. V gave up 1 base and J gave up 3 bases, with 12 bases separating them. CDR3 loop: CASSQVDRRDTEAFF. The CDR3 bases are TGCGCCAGCAGCCAAGTAGACAGGAGAGACACTGAAGCTTTCTTT.

This chain uses TRBV7-3 with TRBJ1-1; the D is unclear. This CDR3 is 13 amino acids long. The V end lost 5 bases, the J end lost 1 base, and 8 bases lay between the germline ends. Per germline, CDR1 SGHTA and CDR2 FQGTGA. The CDR3 region has the DNA TGTGCCAGCAGCCATAAGAGGAACACTGAAGCTTTCTTT. This gives the protein CASSHKRNTEAFF.

This chain connects TRBV27 to TRBJ1-1, with D unclear. V was pared by 3 bases and J by 5 bases, with 10 bases between. Germline CDR1 MNHEY, CDR2 SMNVEV (reference sequence). This CDR3 comprises 13 residues. The CDR3 region has the DNA TGTGCCAGCAGTTTTAGGCGGGCAACTGAAGCTTTCTTT. It yields the protein CASSFRRATEAFF.

The V and J genes are TRBV30 and TRBJ1-3; no reliable D call. Trimming took 4 bases from V and 3 from J, leaving 4 bases between them. CDR1 and CDR2 (germline): GTSNPN, SVGIG (reference sequence). This CDR3 contains 11 residues. CDR3: CAWISGNTIYF. The DNA for the CDR3 is TGTGCCTGGATCAGTGGAAACACCATATATTTT.

This clone came up once. The gene calls are TRBV7-9 and TRBJ2-1; D is perhaps TRBD2 (5 bases). The V end lost 3 bases, the J end lost 5 bases, and 20 bases lay between the germline ends. The CDR3 covers 17 residues. Germline V gene data show CDR1 as SEHNR and CDR2 as FQNEAQ (reference sequence). The CDR3 spells CASSFPPEEGGNNEQFF. The CDR3 bases are TGTGCCAGCAGCTTCCCCCCGGAAGAGGGTGGAAACAATGAGCAGTTCTTC.

J is TRBJ2-5 and V is TRBV5-1; tentatively, D is TRBD2 (6 bases). CDR3 length equals 14 residues. V lost 5 bases and J lost 2, with 13 bases in between. CDR1 and CDR2 (germline): SGHRS, YFSETQ. CDR3 region: CASRTTSRQETQYF. In DNA form, the CDR3 reads TGCGCCAGCAGAACGACTAGTCGGCAAGAGACCCAGTACTTC.

The J gene is TRBJ2-1, the V gene TRBV27; a weak D match, TRBD1 (5 bases). This CDR3 has 16 amino acids. The germline CDR1 and CDR2 sequences are MNHEY and SMNVEV (reference sequence). The V gene lost 2 bases and the J gene lost 0 bases, with 11 bases spanning the gap. CDR3 in DNA: TGTGCCAGCAGTTTAATAGGGGCCCTCTCCTACAATGAGCAGTTCTTC. Translation: CASSLIGALSYNEQFF.

This clone was counted once. The V call is TRBV29-1, the J call TRBJ2-7; TRBD2 might be the D (6 bases). The CDR3 covers 12 residues. The germline gives CDR1 SQVTM, CDR2 ANQGSEA. V dropped 7 bases and J dropped 1 base, with 11 bases sitting between them. The chain's CDR3 is CSGAGGSYEQYF. In DNA, the CDR3 is TGCAGCGGGGCAGGAGGGTCCTACGAGCAGTACTTC.

The chain joins TRBV10-3 to TRBJ2-1, with D perhaps TRBD2 (6 bases). This CDR3 region has 14 residues. Trimming shortened V by 7 bases and J by 4 bases, and 14 bases separated the two germline ends. The germline CDR1 and CDR2 sequences are ENHRY and SYGVKD. The CDR3 DNA sequence: TGTGCCATCAACGAGGGGCGGGGTTACAATGAGCAGTTCTTC. Its protein is CAINEGRGYNEQFF.

The chain combines TRBV18 with TRBJ2-4; unclear D gene. Germline V gene sequence: CDR1 KGHSH, CDR2 LQKENI. Trimming cost V 5 bases and J 8 bases, with 13 bases left between them. CDR3 length: 13 amino acids. CDR3 region: CASSTSGVDIQYF. In DNA, the CDR3 is TGTGCCAGCTCAACCAGTGGAGTTGACATTCAGTACTTC.

The J gene is TRBJ1-1, the V gene TRBV6-5; no reliable D call. This CDR3 contains 14 residues. Per the germline V gene, CDR1 is MNHEY and CDR2 is SVGAGI. V was clipped by 6 bases and J by 6 bases, with 17 bases between them. CDR3 loop: CASRLVRVSPEAFF. The CDR3 DNA is TGTGCCAGCAGACTAGTCCGGGTCTCGCCTGAAGCTTTCTTT.

In regard to this clone: Germline is not matched at one junction end, which may reflect a read error. The gene calls are TRBV6-1 and TRBJ1-1; 8 bases line up with TRBD1. In germline, CDR1 is MNHNS, CDR2 SASEGT. The length of the CDR3 is 16 residues. The CDR3 region is CASREGQGLRGTEAFF. The CDR3 bases are TGTGCCAGCAGGGAAGGACAGGGACTGAGGGGCACTGAAGCTTTCTTT.

This clone was found once. The V call is TRBV10-2, the J call TRBJ2-5, with 13 bases lining up with TRBD2. The CDR3 runs 16 residues. The ends lost 0 bases at V and 10 bases at J; junction bases unmatched: 8. Germline CDR1 WSHSY, CDR2 SAAADI. In nucleotides, the CDR3 is TGCGCCAGCAGTGAGTCCACCACTAGCGGGAGGGCACGCCAGTACTTC. It specifies CASSESTTSGRARQYF.

V is TRBV6-1 and J is TRBJ2-7; the match to TRBD1 covers 11 bases. The J segment lost 1 base and the V segment lost 6 bases, leaving 5 bases of the junction unmatched. Germline CDR1 MNHNS, CDR2 SASEGT. This CDR3 region has 15 residues. CDR3 nucleotide sequence: TGTGCCAGCAGAGGTGGACAGGGGGCGTCCTACGAGCAGTACGTC. The encoded protein is CASRGGQGASYEQYV.

This chain joins TRBV5-1 and TRBJ2-1; D gene ambiguous. The CDR3 is made up of 15 amino acids. V lost 1 base to trimming and J lost 4 bases, with 12 bases between them. The germline V gene encodes CDR1 SGHRS and CDR2 YFSETQ. The CDR3 nucleotides read TGCGCCAGCAGCTTGTACGCGTCCGATTACAATGAGCAGTTCTTC. Translated: CASSLYASDYNEQFF.

CDR3: CSVVAGGLNTEAFF. The CDR3 DNA follows: TGCAGCGTTGTGGCAGGGGGTTTGAACACTGAAGCTTTCTTT. The chain combines TRBV29-1 with TRBJ1-1, with TRBD1 identical over 7 bases. The V gene's germline CDR1 is SQVTM and CDR2 ANQGSEA. The CDR3 runs 14 residues. Unmatched junction bases numbered 5, after V lost 4 bases and J lost 0 bases.

The gene calls are TRBV4-1 and TRBJ1-1; D perhaps matches TRBD1 (5 bases). Trimming removed 0 bases from V and 11 bases from J, with 13 bases in between. The V gene's germline CDR1 is MGHRA and CDR2 YSYEKL. This CDR3 spans 13 amino acids. The CDR3 sequence is CASSQDMSGGAFF. CDR3 bases: TGCGCCAGCAGCCAAGATATGTCGGGGGGGGCTTTCTTT.

This sequence joins TRBV5-1 and TRBJ2-6; 8 bases match TRBD1. V shed 3 bases and J 10 bases; nucleotides not matched to a gene: 3. The length of the CDR3 is 13 residues. CDR1 and CDR2 from the germline V gene are SGHRS and YFSETQ. The CDR3 spells CASSSGQANVLTF. The CDR3 nucleotides read TGCGCCAGCAGCTCGGGACAGGCTAACGTCCTGACTTTC.

Here the CDR3 reads CAWSSGLAGGQETQYF. CDR3 nucleotides: TGTGCCTGGAGTTCGGGACTAGCGGGAGGCCAAGAGACCCAGTACTTC. The chain carries TRBV30 and TRBJ2-5; 15 bases line up with TRBD2. Germline lookup yields CDR1 GTSNPN and CDR2 SVGIG (reference sequence). V dropped 2 bases and J dropped 1; count of bases not matched to a gene: 2. The CDR3 sequence is 16 residues long.

This clone has just one count. The V call is TRBV5-6, the J call TRBJ2-3, with 7 bases lining up with TRBD2. CDR1 is SGHDT, CDR2 YYEEEE, per germline. This CDR3 contains 13 residues. With V trimmed by 4 bases and J by 6 bases, 5 bases remained unmatched. This chain's CDR3 is CASSPVAGDTQYF. In nucleotides, the CDR3 is TGTGCCAGCAGCCCAGTAGCGGGTGATACGCAGTATTTT.

The chain combines TRBV20-1 with TRBJ2-4; 7 positions match TRBD1. There are 11 residues in the CDR3. The V and J ends lost 3 bases and 8 bases, in that order; junction bases with no gene match: 1. Germline V CDR1 and CDR2: DFQATT, SNEGSKA (reference sequence). The CDR3 DNA reads TGCAGTGCTAGCCAGGGGGACATTCAGTACTTC. Its translation: CSASQGDIQYF.